This TCR beta chain stems from a study of T-cell memory formation after mild COVID-19. TCRdb re-called the 5' RACE reads with MiXCR, one entry per CDR3 protein. The table shows about 400,000 distinct CDR3 sequences, with around a quarter occurring only once. From germline, CDR1 is SNHLY and CDR2 FYNNEI. The CDR3 has 14 amino acids. Trimming cost V 5 bases and J 4 bases; bases outside gene matches: 4. Material for sequencing was PBMCs or a T cell subset sorted from them (not recorded which). This clonotype originated in an adult woman who had mild COVID-19 (a few samples of this study predate the infection). Cell type and time point are not known. The V and J genes are TRBV2 and TRBJ1-5, with 8 nucleotides matching TRBD1. DNA for the CDR3: TGTGCCAGCAGTAACGACAGGGGAAATCAGCCCCAGCATTTT. This translates into CASSNDRGNQPQHF.